This passage covers 25 T cell receptor beta chains from one sample sequenced in a study of cytomegalovirus exposure and HLA in healthy donors. The PCR ran on 60 Vbeta and 13 Jbeta primers. Some clones are missing from TCRdb's copy, which holds only in-frame ones; the method was immunoSEQ multiplex PCR. The table records roughly 92,000 clones, approximately 80% of them present only once. The source material was PBMCs. Receptor source: a woman in her 70s in good health and CMV-seropositive.

The J gene is TRBJ1-2, the V gene TRBV5-1, with 7 bases aligning to TRBD1. Germline V lookup: CDR1 SGHRS, CDR2 YFSETQ. Losses at the gene ends were 3 bases for V and 4 bases for J; bases not matched to a gene: 9. The CDR3 is 15 residues long. The CDR3 DNA is TGCGCCAGCAGCTCGGGTACAGGGGCCGCCTATGGCTACACCTTC. It encodes CASSSGTGAAYGYTF.

This clone was detected only a few times. The chain links TRBV7-9 to TRBJ2-1; TRBD1 might be the D (8 bases). The CDR3 totals 16 residues. V dropped 5 bases and J dropped 7 bases, with 21 bases sitting between them. Per the germline V gene, CDR1 is SEHNR and CDR2 is FQNEAQ (reference sequence). CDR3 sequence reads: CASSPQGAGVVNEQFF. CDR3 sequence (DNA): TGTGCCAGCAGCCCCCAGGGGGCGGGAGTGGTTAATGAGCAGTTCTTC.

This chain links TRBV7-2 with TRBJ2-7; 11 bases match TRBD1. J gave up 6 bases and V 6 bases, and 10 bases lay outside the gene matches. Germline V CDR1 and CDR2: SGHTA, FQGNSA. The CDR3 extends over 15 amino acids. The CDR3 DNA reads TGTGCCAGCAGACAACAGGAAGGGACAGGGGGCGAGCAGTACTTC. Translating it yields CASRQQEGTGGEQYF.

The rearrangement joins TRBV27 to TRBJ2-5; 11 bases agree with TRBD2. This CDR3 is 14 amino acids long. Germline-derived CDR1 and CDR2 are MNHEY and SMNVEV (reference sequence). Trimming at V came to 5 bases and at J to 6 bases, leaving 5 bases not matched to a gene. The CDR3 reads CASSITSGRKTQYF. CDR3 nucleotides: TGTGCCAGCAGTATTACTAGCGGGAGAAAGACCCAGTACTTC.

The V and J genes are TRBV5-6 and TRBJ2-1; 8 bases align to TRBD1. The CDR3 consists of 19 residues. Germline CDR1 reads SGHDT; CDR2 reads YYEEEE. Trimming cost V 3 bases and J 9 bases; bases outside gene matches: 23. The CDR3 nucleotides read TGTGCCAGCAGCTCCCTGAAGAGCCAGGGGGCCTATCCCTTTGGTGAGCAGTTCTTC. Its translation is CASSSLKSQGAYPFGEQFF.

The chain carries TRBV19 and TRBJ1-5, with 7 bases lining up with TRBD1. This CDR3 contains 18 residues. Unmatched junction bases numbered 12, after V lost 4 bases and J lost 0 bases. Germline V gives CDR1 LNHDA, CDR2 SQIVND (reference sequence). The CDR3 DNA reads TGTGCCAGTAGTAGAGTGCGAGGGGGCGGCGATAGCAATCAGCCCCAGCATTTT. Translated: CASSRVRGGGDSNQPQHF.

The rearrangement uses TRBV30 and TRBJ2-3, with 10 positions matching TRBD2. V lost 3 bases and J lost 5; bases outside the gene matches: 8. Germline assignment: CDR1 GTSNPN and CDR2 SVGIG (reference sequence). The CDR3 extends over 15 amino acids. CDR3 in amino acids: CAWSSPSGRLDTQYF. For the CDR3, the DNA is TGTGCCTGGAGCTCTCCTAGCGGGAGACTAGATACGCAGTATTTT.

This clone came up many times. The V gene is TRBV6-5, the J gene TRBJ1-2, with D unresolved. Trimming stripped 7 bases from V and 6 bases from J, with 12 bases between. The CDR3 runs 12 residues. Germline CDR1 reads MNHEY; CDR2 reads SVGAGI. This chain's CDR3 is CASTQGGDGYTF. In DNA, the CDR3 is TGTGCCAGCACTCAAGGCGGGGATGGCTACACCTTC.

The chain recombines TRBV7-2 with TRBJ2-1; TRBD2 matches at 10 bases. Losses at the gene ends were 3 bases for V and 3 bases for J; bases not matched to a gene: 2. This CDR3 contains 15 residues. CDR1 and CDR2 (germline): SGHTA, FQGNSA. CDR3: CASSLGTSVYNEQFF. The CDR3 nucleotides are TGTGCCAGCAGCTTGGGGACTAGCGTCTACAATGAGCAGTTCTTC.

This sequence joins TRBV6-4 and TRBJ2-3; a possible D gene is TRBD2 (6 bases). Germline lookup yields CDR1 MRHNA and CDR2 SNTAGT. V gave up 5 bases and J gave up 3 bases, with 9 bases separating them. This CDR3 has 13 residues. This CDR3 is CASSRDFTDTQYF. DNA of the CDR3: TGTGCCAGCAGTCGGGACTTTACAGATACGCAGTATTTT.

V is TRBV28 and J is TRBJ2-1; 14 positions agree with TRBD2. The ends lost 8 bases at V and 7 bases at J; junction bases unmatched: 7. The germline gives CDR1 MDHEN, CDR2 SYDVKM. The CDR3 runs to 15 residues. CDR3 DNA: TGTGCCAGCTGCTACGGGACTAGCGGGAGTAATGAGCAGTTCTTC. Its translation is CASCYGTSGSNEQFF.

This chain uses TRBV5-6 with TRBJ2-4, with TRBD1 identical over 8 bases. V dropped 2 bases and J dropped 0; count of bases not matched to a gene: 13. This CDR3 is 19 amino acids long. Per germline, CDR1 SGHDT and CDR2 YYEEEE. The CDR3: CASSFRRLRGPSAKNIQYF. The CDR3 coding sequence is TGTGCCAGCAGCTTTAGACGGCTCAGGGGGCCGTCAGCCAAAAACATTCAGTACTTC. The full variable domain, in which reference TRBV5-6 and TRBJ2-4 provide the parts outside the CDR3, is DAGVTQSPTHLIKTRGQQVTLRCSPKSGHDTVSWYQQALGQGPQFIFQYYEEEERQRGNFPDRFSGHQFPNYSSELNVNALLLGDSALYLCASSFRRLRGPSAKNIQYFGAGTRLSVL.

The chain employs TRBV18 and TRBJ1-4; 10 nucleotides line up with TRBD1. Germline V gives CDR1 KGHSH, CDR2 LQKENI. The CDR3 length is 14 residues. V lost 7 bases, J lost 6 bases, and 5 bases stayed unmatched. The DNA for the CDR3 is TGTGCCAGCTTAGCCGGGACAGGGGATGAAAAACTGTTTTTT. Protein sequence: CASLAGTGDEKLFF.

In DNA form, the CDR3 reads TGTGCCACCAGCAGAGACCGGGCGGGGGCCTTTCGACAGCCCCAGCATTTT. Translating it yields CATSRDRAGAFRQPQHF. The chain employs TRBV15 and TRBJ1-5, with D tentatively TRBD1 (6 bases). CDR3 length: 17 residues. Looked up from germline, CDR1 is LNHNV and CDR2 is YYDKDF (reference sequence). V shed 0 bases and J shed 7 bases, with 19 bases lying between them.

This chain connects TRBV2 to TRBJ2-7; tentative D call: TRBD1 (7 bases). Trimming removed 2 bases from V and 2 bases from J, with 10 bases in between. The CDR3 is 14 amino acids. CDR1 is SNHLY and CDR2 is FYNNEI in the germline V gene. The chain's CDR3 is CASSEQGGAYEQYF. The CDR3 DNA is TGTGCCAGCAGTGAACAGGGGGGAGCCTACGAGCAGTACTTC.

The chain carries TRBV6-5 and TRBJ1-1, with TRBD1 identical over 11 bases. CDR1 is MNHEY and CDR2 is SVGAGI in the germline V gene. Trimming removed 8 bases from V and 4 bases from J; junction bases left unmatched: 0. CDR3 length: 12 residues. The CDR3 loop reads CASGTGGTEAFF. The DNA for the CDR3 is TGTGCCAGCGGGACAGGGGGCACTGAAGCTTTCTTT.

V gene TRBV5-4 combines with J gene TRBJ2-7; 7 nucleotides match TRBD1. This CDR3 has 14 residues. CDR1 and CDR2 (germline): SGHNT, YYREEE (reference sequence). The V segment lost 5 bases and the J segment 5 bases; nucleotides outside the gene matches: 10. In nucleotides, the CDR3 is TGTGCCAGCAGACGGGACAGAGGCGTCGACGAGCAGTACTTC. This gives the protein CASRRDRGVDEQYF.

In DNA, the CDR3 is TGTGCCTGGGGACCGGGGCTAGCGGGAGTGGGGGAGCTGTTTTTT. It translates to CAWGPGLAGVGELFF. This rearrangement joins TRBV30 to TRBJ2-2; TRBD2 matches at 10 bases. The CDR3 is made up of 15 amino acids. Germline CDR1 GTSNPN, CDR2 SVGIG (reference sequence). The V and J ends lost 5 bases and 8 bases, in that order; junction bases with no gene match: 11.

V and J are TRBV28 and TRBJ2-7; 8 bases agree with TRBD1. Germline lookup yields CDR1 MDHEN and CDR2 SYDVKM. The CDR3 extends over 14 amino acids. V lost 5 bases and J lost 1; bases outside the gene matches: 4. The CDR3 protein is CASSRTGFSYEQYF. For the CDR3, the DNA is TGTGCCAGCAGTCGGACAGGGTTTTCCTACGAGCAGTACTTC.

CDR3 sequence (DNA): TGTGCCAGCAGTCGGGACTACGGAGGGCCCCAGCATTTT. Amino acid sequence: CASSRDYGGPQHF. The V call is TRBV6-5, the J call TRBJ1-5, with D possibly TRBD1 on 5 matching bases. V was cut by 5 bases and J by 9 bases, with 14 bases left in between. Per the germline V gene, CDR1 is MNHEY and CDR2 is SVGAGI. This CDR3 contains 13 residues.

The V call is TRBV7-3, the J call TRBJ2-7; 8 bases are a match to TRBD1. The V gene's germline CDR1 is SGHTA and CDR2 FQGTGA. Germline trimming cut 5 bases from V and 10 bases from J; bases unmatched to any gene: 10. This CDR3 has 13 amino acids. CDR3 bases: TGTGCCAGCAGCGCGACAGGGGAGGCTCGCCAGTACTTC. Its translation is CASSATGEARQYF.

This rearrangement joins TRBV4-3 to TRBJ2-1; 7 bases align to TRBD2. Germline CDR1 LGHNA, CDR2 YSLEER. V lost 0 bases, J lost 9 bases, and 8 bases stayed unmatched. This CDR3 comprises 15 residues. The CDR3 sequence is CASSQDRAGVSEQFF. CDR3 coding DNA: TGCGCCAGCAGCCAAGATAGGGCGGGAGTAAGTGAGCAGTTCTTC.

The J gene is TRBJ2-7, the V gene TRBV7-2, with D unclear. The CDR3 extends over 12 amino acids. Trimming cost V 5 bases and J 3 bases, with 8 bases left between them. Germline values: CDR1 SGHTA, CDR2 FQGNSA. The CDR3 reads CASSPTGYEQYF. In DNA, the CDR3 is TGTGCCAGCAGCCCCACGGGCTACGAGCAGTACTTC. Variable domain in full (rest from reference TRBV7-2 and TRBJ2-7): GAGVSQSPSNKVTEKGKDVELRCDPISGHTALYWYRQSLGQGLEFLIYFQGNSAPDKSGLPSDRFSAERTGGSVSTLTIQRTQQEDSAVYLCASSPTGYEQYFGPGTRLTVT.

CDR3 nucleotides: TGTGCCAGCAGTGAGGCAGGGGGGACCGGCGAGCAGTACTTC. Translated: CASSEAGGTGEQYF. The chain uses TRBV6-1 and TRBJ2-7; perhaps TRBD1 as D (7 bases). The CDR3 runs 14 residues. Germline V gene data show CDR1 as MNHNS and CDR2 as SASEGT. The V end lost 3 bases, the J end lost 6 bases, and 15 bases lay between the germline ends.

This rearrangement joins TRBV5-1 to TRBJ2-7; 8 nucleotides align to TRBD1. The CDR3 contains 15 residues. Germline trimming cut 2 bases from V and 2 bases from J; bases unmatched to any gene: 6. In germline, CDR1 is SGHRS, CDR2 YFSETQ. CDR3 protein: CASSFTGQGAYEQYF. Written as DNA, the CDR3 is TGCGCCAGCAGCTTTACTGGACAGGGAGCCTACGAGCAGTACTTC.